This TCR beta chain was identified during a study of blood T cell repertoires in COVID-19. Clones were read by immunoSEQ multiplex PCR, and TCRdb kept only the in-frame ones, dropping some. The table has 350,000 to 450,000 clones, around 92% seen once; the top ten hold around 1.7%. Input material: PBMCs or T cells enriched from blood (not recorded which). This sequence originates from a woman under 40 who had recovered from COVID-19.

The CDR3 region is CASSQTSFAGELFF. The CDR3 DNA sequence: TGTGCCAGCAGCCAAACTAGTTTCGCCGGGGAGCTGTTTTTT. The chain uses TRBV3-1 (or the pseudogene TRBV3-2) and TRBJ2-2; D may be TRBD2 (5 bases). V gave up 2 bases and J gave up 6 bases, with 10 bases separating them. This CDR3 has 14 residues. Germline CDR1 and CDR2: LGHDT and YNNKEL (reference sequence).